This TCR beta chain stems from a study of monozygotic twins with inflammatory bowel disease. CDR1 and CDR2 from the germline V gene are DFQATT and SNEGSKA (reference sequence). The CDR3 contains 14 residues. TCRdb derives one entry per CDR3 protein from the 5' RACE reads, leaving out DNA. This listing includes about 110,000 distinct CDR3 sequences. The genes are TRBV20-1 and TRBJ1-1; the D call of TRBD1 rests on TCRdb alone, since no DNA is present to check it. The TCR sequence derives from a human donor with ulcerative colitis or Crohn's disease, or a healthy co-twin of an affected twin (not recorded which). The sequencing sample was made of blood. CDR3: CSAPFFRGRTEAFF.